The source of this T cell receptor (beta chain) is a study of cytomegalovirus exposure and HLA in healthy donors. About this clone: A junction end diverges from the germline sequence, so it may reflect a read error.

The CDR3 extends over 12 amino acids. In germline, CDR1 is MDHEN, CDR2 SYDVKM. Primers: 60 Vbeta forward and 13 Jbeta reverse. Sequencing was performed with immunoSEQ multiplex PCR; in TCRdb, only in-frame clones are kept and a portion is missing. The data show some 140,000 clones, about 83% seen once. Sequencing used PBMCs. The chain uses TRBV28 and TRBJ1-1; TRBD1 agrees at 8 bases. This TCR was sampled from a woman aged 40 to 50 in good health and CMV-seronegative. The CDR3 coding sequence is TGTGCCAGCAGTTTAAAGGGACAGGTAGATCTCTTT. This sequence encodes CASSLKGQVDLF.